This T cell receptor (beta chain) is drawn from a study of blood T cell repertoires in COVID-19. The wider study: There were acute and convalescent COVID-19 samples, and they came from the United States, Italy and Spain. In each case, the material was cDNA or gDNA derived from T cells, B-cell-depleted T cells, or PBMCs.

The CDR3 covers 14 residues. Germline CDR1 SNHLY, CDR2 FYNNEI. With 5 bases clipped from V and 7 bases from J, the junction kept 9 bases outside the gene matches. Source study methods: From reference gene primer amplification, estimates of nucleated cell counts were derived. The data were produced by immunoSEQ multiplex PCR, yet TCRdb's version contains in-frame clones alone and is incomplete. V, J and clone size are taken as reported in that table, and D and trimming were inferred from the DNA itself. The repertoire holds around 100,000 clones, with roughly 84% as singletons. The sequenced material came from peripheral blood. This chain joins TRBV2 and TRBJ2-3; 7 positions match TRBD2. The source is a man aged 55 to 70 with acute or convalescent COVID-19. The CDR3 here is CASSRGDDFYTQYF. CDR3 nucleotides: TGTGCCAGCAGTCGGGGGGACGATTTTTATACGCAGTATTTT.